These 18 T cell receptor beta chains originate from one sample sequenced in a study of vaccination and CD4 T cells after COVID-19. These TCRs' antigens remain unknown. Scientists ran DNA taken from cultured CD4+ T cells through the Oncomine TCR Beta short-read assay for sequencing. Each CDR3 protein is one row after TCRdb ran MiXCR on the PCR reads. The sample lists over 15,000 distinct CDR3 sequences; over 45% were seen once. This sample's treatment: roughly 11-day PBMC culture with coronavirus spike peptide pools or control peptides (ViraFEST assay). Sample: CD4+ T cells from blood, cultured in vitro. These receptors all stem from a human donor who had recovered from COVID-19.

V is TRBV6-2 or TRBV6-3 and J is TRBJ1-5; D is unclear. Germline V lookup: CDR1 MNHEY, CDR2 SVGEGT. This CDR3 region has 14 residues. With 2 bases removed from V and 4 bases from J, the gap between germline ends came to 9 bases. This CDR3 reads CASSYLQENQPQHF. CDR3 in DNA: TGTGCCAGCAGTTACCTCCAGGAAAATCAGCCCCAGCATTTT.

The chain carries TRBV7-3 and TRBJ2-3, with TRBD2 matching 7 bases. This CDR3 has 13 amino acids. Germline V gives CDR1 SGHTA, CDR2 FQGTGA. Trimming removed 8 bases from V and 3 bases from J; junction bases left unmatched: 5. CDR3 in DNA: TGTGCCAGCGGGAGGGTAGTAACAGATACGCAGTATTTT. Amino acids: CASGRVVTDTQYF.

The V call is TRBV5-1, the J call TRBJ2-7, with a possible D match to TRBD1 (5 bases). V dropped 0 bases and J dropped 6 bases, with 13 bases sitting between them. CDR3 length: 14 amino acids. Per the germline V gene, CDR1 is SGHRS and CDR2 is YFSETQ. CDR3 coding DNA: TGCGCCAGCAGCTTGGACCTAACAGGCTCCGAGCAGTACTTC. This translates into CASSLDLTGSEQYF.

The chain recombines TRBV20-1 with TRBJ1-1; D gene uncertain. This CDR3 contains 12 residues. CDR1 DFQATT and CDR2 SNEGSKA come from the germline V gene (reference sequence). Trimming stripped 2 bases from V and 6 bases from J, with 10 bases between. For the CDR3, the DNA is TGCAGTGCTAGAAGGTCGGGCGCTGAAGCTTTCTTT. Its protein product is CSARRSGAEAFF.

The V gene is TRBV7-9, the J gene TRBJ2-2; D might be TRBD1 (6 bases). Germline V lookup: CDR1 SEHNR, CDR2 FQNEAQ (reference sequence). The CDR3 runs to 15 residues. V was pared by 2 bases and J by 4 bases, with 11 bases between. This CDR3 is CASSLIDRSTGELFF. DNA for the CDR3: TGTGCCAGCAGCTTAATCGACAGGTCCACCGGGGAGCTGTTTTTT.

This chain joins TRBV4-1 and TRBJ2-5; D unresolved. Germline V gene sequence: CDR1 MGHRA, CDR2 YSYEKL. The CDR3 length is 15 residues. V was shortened by 4 bases and J by 7 bases, with 19 bases between the two germline ends. CDR3 region: CASSRLSRLSGTQYF. The DNA of the CDR3 is TGCGCCAGCAGCCGTCTAAGCCGACTCAGTGGGACCCAGTACTTC.

The chain combines TRBV20-1 with TRBJ2-1; D ambiguous. V was shortened by 5 bases and J by 5 bases, with 10 bases between the two germline ends. CDR3 length: 12 amino acids. CDR1 is DFQATT, CDR2 SNEGSKA, per germline (reference sequence). CDR3 DNA sequence: TGCAGTGCTTCCTTGTGGGACAATGAGCAGTTCTTC. Protein sequence: CSASLWDNEQFF.

The chain uses TRBV6-2 or TRBV6-3 and TRBJ1-2; no clear D. Germline-derived CDR1 and CDR2 are MNHEY and SVGEGT. V lost 2 bases and J lost 6, with 19 bases in between. The CDR3 totals 16 residues. Here the CDR3 DNA reads TGTGCCAGCAGTTACGAAAGGGCTGAAGAGGGTCATGGCTACACCTTC. This sequence encodes CASSYERAEEGHGYTF.

The chain employs TRBV7-9 and TRBJ2-3; 8 nucleotides align to TRBD2. The V gene end was trimmed by 6 bases and the J gene end by 4 bases; junction bases not matched to a gene: 3. The germline CDR1 and CDR2 sequences are SEHNR and FQNEAQ (reference sequence). The CDR3 covers 13 residues. The CDR3, as DNA: TGTGCCAGCAGAGCGGGAGTGGCAGATACGCAGTATTTT. Protein product: CASRAGVADTQYF.

The rearrangement links TRBV24-1 to TRBJ2-2; the match to TRBD1 covers 7 bases. Germline CDR1 reads KGHDR; CDR2 reads SFDVKD. V lost 2 bases, J lost 14 bases, and 13 bases stayed unmatched. The CDR3 has 15 residues. CDR3 loop: CATSDSPQTGSSLFF. Here the CDR3 DNA reads TGTGCCACCAGTGATTCCCCCCAGACAGGGAGTAGTCTGTTTTTT.

The chain couples TRBV10-3 to TRBJ1-2, with 7 bases aligning to TRBD1. Germline V gives CDR1 ENHRY, CDR2 SYGVKD. V trimming: 3 bases; J trimming: 4 bases; junction bases outside the gene matches: 5. The CDR3 sequence is 14 residues long. The CDR3 region has the DNA TGTGCCATCAGTGAATCGACAGGGCTCTATGGCTACACCTTC. Translating gives CAISESTGLYGYTF.

The CDR3 loop is CASSYRSNTEAFF. In DNA, the CDR3 is TGTGCCAGCAGCTACAGGTCGAACACTGAAGCTTTCTTT. This chain links TRBV11-2 with TRBJ1-1, with D tentatively TRBD1 (5 bases). Germline lookup yields CDR1 SGHAT and CDR2 FQNNGV. V was cut by 4 bases and J by 1 base, with 7 bases left in between. CDR3 size: 13 residues.

The chain links TRBV19 to TRBJ2-5, with 9 bases aligning to TRBD2. Germline CDR1 LNHDA, CDR2 SQIVND (reference sequence). The trim removed 3 bases at V and 4 bases at J, leaving 6 bases unmatched. This CDR3 has 15 amino acids. The CDR3 nucleotides are TGTGCCAGTAGTATCATGGGACTAGCAGGAGAGACCCAGTACTTC. Protein sequence: CASSIMGLAGETQYF.

The chain combines TRBV20-1 with TRBJ1-1, with D unresolved. V was clipped by 2 bases and J by 3 bases, with 13 bases between them. The CDR3 runs to 14 residues. Germline V gene data show CDR1 as DFQATT and CDR2 as SNEGSKA (reference sequence). CDR3 loop: CSARLGAYHTEAFF. The CDR3, as DNA: TGCAGTGCTAGACTGGGTGCATACCACACTGAAGCTTTCTTT.

This clonotype has a handful of counts. J is TRBJ1-2 and V is TRBV7-2; possible D gene TRBD1, 6 bases. The CDR3 has 15 amino acids. Looked up from germline, CDR1 is SGHTA and CDR2 is FQGNSA. Trimming took 5 bases from V and 4 from J, leaving 17 bases between them. This chain's CDR3 is CASSPGGRVLYGYTF. Written as DNA, the CDR3 is TGTGCCAGCAGCCCGGGGGGCAGGGTTCTCTATGGCTACACCTTC.

A few counts support this clonotype. This chain links TRBV20-1 with TRBJ2-5; D perhaps matches TRBD2 (5 bases). CDR1 is DFQATT, CDR2 SNEGSKA, per germline (reference sequence). V lost 3 bases, J lost 7 bases, and 15 bases lay in between. This CDR3 region has 13 residues. The CDR3 region has the DNA TGCAGTGCTAGTGCGGGTGGGGAAGGGACCCAGTACTTC. It yields the protein CSASAGGEGTQYF.

The V gene is TRBV20-1, the J gene TRBJ2-3; 11 bases are shared with TRBD2. This CDR3 region has 15 residues. Germline V gene sequence: CDR1 DFQATT, CDR2 SNEGSKA (reference sequence). The J segment lost 1 base and the V segment lost 5 bases, leaving 5 bases of the junction unmatched. DNA of the CDR3: TGCAGTGCTCCCCTAGCGGGAGGCGGCACAGATACGCAGTATTTT. This sequence encodes CSAPLAGGGTDTQYF.

The genes are TRBV27 and TRBJ2-2, with D possibly being TRBD1 (6 bases). Trimming pared 6 bases from V and 1 base from J, leaving 21 bases between. The CDR3 covers 18 residues. Germline CDR1 reads MNHEY; CDR2 reads SMNVEV (reference sequence). Written as DNA, the CDR3 is TGTGCCAGCAGCCCAACTAGGGGACAAGGCGGGAACACCGGGGAGCTGTTTTTT. This encodes CASSPTRGQGGNTGELFF.